The 20 T cell receptor beta chains below all came from one sample that was sequenced in a study of regulatory T cells in long-lasting Graves disease. As to time point: persistent/refractory GD, antithyroid drugs over 5 years with positive TRAb. PBMC RNA served as the TCR library source. According to the study, TCR beta libraries were built with iRepertoire HTBI primers and CDR3-region Arm-PCR. TCRdb redid the calling of the multiplex PCR reads with MiXCR, one entry per CDR3 protein. The sample lists some 370,000 distinct CDR3 sequences, more than 20% seen once, with less than 25% in the top ten. The sequenced sample was peripheral blood mononuclear cells (PBMCs), obtained when the disease was refractory, from a patient treated with antithyroid drugs. Receptors originate from a female donor with Graves disease.

The chain carries TRBV5-1 and TRBJ2-7, with TRBD1 as a possible D gene (7 bases). V lost 4 bases to trimming and J lost 2 bases, with 10 bases between them. CDR1 and CDR2 from the germline V gene are SGHRS and YFSETQ. CDR3 size: 13 residues. CDR3 amino acids: CASSAGQTYEQYF. For the CDR3, the DNA is TGCGCCAGCAGCGCGGGACAGACCTACGAGCAGTACTTC. Combining the CDR3 with reference TRBV5-1 and TRBJ2-7 gives the whole variable domain KAGVTQTPRYLIKTRGQQVTLSCSPISGHRSVSWYQQTPGQGLQFLFEYFSETQRNKGNFPGRFSGRQFSNSRSEMNVSTLELGDSALYLCASSAGQTYEQYFGPGTRLTVT.

The chain combines TRBV19 with TRBJ1-5; 7 nucleotides agree with TRBD1. Losses at the gene ends were 6 bases for V and 5 bases for J; bases not matched to a gene: 13. The CDR3 runs 16 residues. In germline, CDR1 is LNHDA, CDR2 SQIVND (reference sequence). DNA of the CDR3: TGTGCCAGTAGCTTCCTAGGACAGGAAGGTTATCAGCCCCAGCATTTT. Translation gives CASSFLGQEGYQPQHF.

The gene calls are TRBV24-1 and TRBJ1-6; possible D gene TRBD1, 6 bases. CDR3 length: 14 residues. Germline assignment: CDR1 KGHDR and CDR2 SFDVKD. V was pared by 12 bases and J by 7 bases, with 18 bases between. CDR3 nucleotides: TGTGCCTTGAGAAGGGGGATGGGAAATTCACCCCTCCACTTT. The encoded protein is CALRRGMGNSPLHF.

A word on this clonotype: This may be a read error, as it is one base from a much larger clone. No conserved phenylalanine or tryptophan is present at the end of the CDR3, so a read error is the likely explanation. The V call is TRBV6-1, the J call TRBJ1-5; D is unresolved. CDR1 and CDR2 (germline): MNHNS, SASEGT. The CDR3 runs 16 residues. With 0 bases removed from V and 0 bases from J, the gap between germline ends came to 9 bases. The DNA for the CDR3 is TGTGCCAGCAGTGAAGCGGTCAGAAATAGCAATCAGCCCCAGCATCTT. It codes for CASSEAVRNSNQPQHL.

The chain has TRBV7-9 and TRBJ2-5; TRBD2 agrees at 7 bases. Germline V CDR1 and CDR2: SEHNR, FQNEAQ (reference sequence). The V and J ends lost 8 bases and 2 bases, in that order; junction bases with no gene match: 5. This CDR3 contains 13 residues. CDR3 nucleotide sequence: TGTGCCAGCGGAGGACTAGATCAAGAGACCCAGTACTTC. Protein product: CASGGLDQETQYF.

This rearrangement joins TRBV4-1 to TRBJ1-1; no clear D. Germline V gene sequence: CDR1 MGHRA, CDR2 YSYEKL. The V end was cut by 0 bases, the J end by 11 bases, with 13 bases between. The CDR3 runs 13 residues. The CDR3 sequence is CASSQEANSRAFF. In DNA form, the CDR3 reads TGCGCCAGCAGCCAAGAGGCCAACTCCCGGGCTTTCTTT.

The sample holds many counts of this clonotype. The chain employs TRBV28 and TRBJ2-5; tentative D call: TRBD2 (6 bases). The CDR3 spans 14 residues. The germline CDR1 and CDR2 sequences are MDHEN and SYDVKM. Deletions cut 2 bases from V and 6 bases from J, with 13 bases between. This CDR3 reads CASSLGGALKTQYF. The CDR3, as DNA: TGTGCCAGCAGTTTAGGAGGGGCGTTAAAGACCCAGTACTTC.

J is TRBJ1-2 and V is TRBV5-8; TRBD1 matches at 7 bases. Germline V gives CDR1 SGHTS, CDR2 YDEGEE. The CDR3 is 14 residues long. J was trimmed by 7 bases and V by 5 bases; bases with no gene match: 11. The DNA for the CDR3 is TGTGCCAGCAGAGACAGGGTTTTGATGTTTGGCTACACCTTC. This sequence encodes CASRDRVLMFGYTF.

This clonotype occurred a few times. The chain combines TRBV7-2 with TRBJ2-7; no clear D gene. V was shortened by 5 bases and J by 13 bases, with 18 bases between the two germline ends. Germline V gene data show CDR1 as SGHTA and CDR2 as FQGNSA. This CDR3 spans 12 amino acids. The DNA of the CDR3 is TGTGCCAGCAGCCCCGAGAGCTTGCATCAATACTTC. Protein sequence: CASSPESLHQYF.

This clonotype was seen more than once but under ten times. The V gene is TRBV19, the J gene TRBJ2-7; D gene unclear. This CDR3 contains 15 residues. The V and J ends lost 3 bases and 3 bases respectively, with 15 bases between them. CDR1 and CDR2 (germline): LNHDA, SQIVND (reference sequence). This CDR3 is CASSMRLGLNYEQYF. The CDR3 DNA sequence: TGTGCCAGTAGTATGAGGTTGGGTCTAAACTACGAGCAGTACTTC. Variable domain in full (rest from reference TRBV19 and TRBJ2-7): DGGITQSPKYLFRKEGQNVTLSCEQNLNHDAMYWYRQDPGQGLRLIYYSQIVNDFQKGDIAEGYSVSREKKESFPLTVTSAQKNPTAFYLCASSMRLGLNYEQYFGPGTRLTVT.

The chain links TRBV7-9 to TRBJ2-1; 10 positions agree with TRBD2. CDR3 length equals 16 residues. Losses at the gene ends were 1 base for V and 7 bases for J; bases not matched to a gene: 7. Germline V lookup: CDR1 SEHNR, CDR2 FQNEAQ (reference sequence). CDR3 in DNA: TGTGCCAGCAGCTTAGTACTAGCGGGGCTGGGGAATGAGCAGTTCTTC. Translated, it gives CASSLVLAGLGNEQFF. The full variable domain, completed using reference TRBV7-9 and TRBJ2-1, is DTGVSQNPRHKITKRGQNVTFRCDPISEHNRLYWYRQTLGQGPEFLTYFQNEAQLEKSRLLSDRFSAERPKGSFSTLEIQRTEQGDSAMYLCASSLVLAGLGNEQFFGPGTRLTVL.

This clonotype was picked up a small number of times. With a much larger clone just one base away, this may be a read error. It is likely a read error, because the conserved phenylalanine at the end of the CDR3 is missing. The CDR3 DNA reads as TGTGCCAGCAGCCCTGACAGGAGTAAACTGTTTCTT. As protein: CASSPDRSKLFL. This chain links TRBV12-3 or TRBV12-4 with TRBJ1-4, with D perhaps matching TRBD1 (6 bases). V dropped 6 bases and J dropped 11 bases, with 13 bases sitting between them. CDR3 length equals 12 residues.

This clonotype was seen repeatedly, ten times or more. The chain employs TRBV20-1 and TRBJ1-1, with a possible D match to TRBD1 (6 bases). The CDR3 is made up of 14 amino acids. CDR1 DFQATT and CDR2 SNEGSKA come from the germline V gene (reference sequence). Trimming stripped 0 bases from V and 1 base from J, with 9 bases between. CDR3 sequence reads: CSARDGTPNTEAFF. The CDR3 nucleotides read TGCAGTGCTAGAGATGGGACACCGAACACTGAAGCTTTCTTT.

The chain is built from TRBV20-1 and TRBJ2-2, with 12 nucleotides matching TRBD2. J gave up 6 bases and V 0 bases, and 5 bases lay outside the gene matches. Germline loops: CDR1 DFQATT, CDR2 SNEGSKA (reference sequence). This CDR3 comprises 16 residues. The CDR3 DNA follows: TGCAGTGCTAGAGATCTTTCTAGCGGGAGGGCCGGGGAGCTGTTTTTT. Residues: CSARDLSSGRAGELFF.

This clonotype was observed a handful of times. V is TRBV4-2 and J is TRBJ1-2; TRBD1 matches 8 bases. Germline-derived CDR1 and CDR2 are LGHNA and YNFKEQ. The CDR3 length is 16 residues. V trimming: 2 bases; J trimming: 5 bases; junction bases outside the gene matches: 10. In DNA form, the CDR3 reads TGTGCCAGCAGCCAACGCCAGGGACAGGTTGAATATGGCTACACCTTC. Translated, it gives CASSQRQGQVEYGYTF.

This clonotype appeared a few times. The J gene is TRBJ1-3, the V gene TRBV11-2; D call uncertain. V lost 5 bases to trimming and J lost 3 bases, with 11 bases between them. The CDR3 covers 14 residues. In germline, CDR1 is SGHAT, CDR2 FQNNGV. The CDR3 reads CASSGLGFGNTIYF. CDR3 bases: TGTGCCAGCAGCGGTCTTGGGTTTGGAAACACCATATATTTT.

The chain recombines TRBV6-1 with TRBJ2-2; D is tentatively TRBD1 or TRBD2 (5 bases each). Looked up from germline, CDR1 is MNHNS and CDR2 is SASEGT. The CDR3 covers 15 residues. CDR3 amino acids: CASSRDVLNTGELFF. The DNA for the CDR3 is TGTGCTAGCTCCAGGGACGTATTGAACACCGGGGAGCTGTTTTTT.

This clonotype has only a few counts. The V gene is TRBV5-4, the J gene TRBJ2-7; D possibly corresponds to TRBD2 (5 bases). Germline lookup yields CDR1 SGHNT and CDR2 YYREEE (reference sequence). The CDR3 is 15 residues long. V lost 0 bases, J lost 2 bases, and 12 bases lay in between. The CDR3 loop reads CASSLGSAAAYEQYF. As DNA, the CDR3 is TGTGCCAGCAGCTTGGGAAGTGCAGCGGCCTACGAGCAGTACTTC.

The chain employs TRBV5-1 and TRBJ2-2; 13 nucleotides agree with TRBD2. Germline values: CDR1 SGHRS, CDR2 YFSETQ. This CDR3 is 19 amino acids long. With V trimmed by 4 bases and J by 0 bases, 9 bases remained unmatched. The CDR3 nucleotides are TGCGCCAGCAGCGCCCGACCACTAGCGGGAGGGGCGAACACCGGGGAGCTGTTTTTT. Amino acid sequence: CASSARPLAGGANTGELFF.

This rearrangement joins TRBV9 to TRBJ1-2; the D is unclear. The germline gives CDR1 SGDLS, CDR2 YYNGEE. With 5 bases removed from V and 8 bases from J, the gap between germline ends came to 13 bases. CDR3 size: 12 residues. Here the CDR3 reads CASSNLGFGYTF. For the CDR3, the DNA is TGTGCCAGCAGTAATCTGGGATTCGGCTACACCTTC.